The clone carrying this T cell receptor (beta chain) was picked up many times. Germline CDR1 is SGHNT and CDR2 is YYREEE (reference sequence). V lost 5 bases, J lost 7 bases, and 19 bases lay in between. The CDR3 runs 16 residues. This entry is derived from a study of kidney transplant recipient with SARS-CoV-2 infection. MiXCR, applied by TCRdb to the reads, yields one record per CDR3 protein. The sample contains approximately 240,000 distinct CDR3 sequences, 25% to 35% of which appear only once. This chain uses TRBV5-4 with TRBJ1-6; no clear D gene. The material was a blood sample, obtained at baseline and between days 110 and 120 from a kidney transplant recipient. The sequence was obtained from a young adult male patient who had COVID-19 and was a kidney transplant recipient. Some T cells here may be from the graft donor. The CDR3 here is CASRGPGDPQNSPLHF. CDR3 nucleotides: TGTGCCAGCAGGGGTCCTGGAGACCCACAGAATTCACCCCTCCACTTT.